Listed here are 2 T cell receptor beta chains from one sample, sequenced in a study of cytotoxic CD8 clonotypes in ibrutinib-treated CLL. The method was immunoSEQ multiplex PCR; TCRdb's version includes in-frame clones alone and lacks a portion of them. The data show fewer than 400,000 clones, roughly 70% seen once. The sequencing used PBMCs, collected after 36 months of ibrutinib treatment. Receptors originate from a human donor with chronic lymphocytic leukemia.

This clone was counted a few times. The chain employs TRBV7-9 and TRBJ2-2; no reliable D call. The CDR3 has 15 amino acids. Per germline, CDR1 SEHNR and CDR2 FQNEAQ (reference sequence). The ends were cut back, 4 bases at V and 0 bases at J, with 9 bases in the middle. The CDR3 sequence: CASSWDSANTGELFF. The DNA of the CDR3 is TGTGCCAGCAGCTGGGATTCCGCGAACACCGGGGAGCTGTTTTTT.

The chain recombines TRBV27 with TRBJ2-3; 7 positions match TRBD1. Trimming at V came to 6 bases and at J to 1 base, leaving 7 bases not matched to a gene. The CDR3 contains 15 residues. Looked up from germline, CDR1 is MNHEY and CDR2 is SMNVEV (reference sequence). The CDR3 sequence: CASRDYRGRTDTQYF. The CDR3 bases are TGTGCCAGCAGGGATTACAGGGGTCGCACAGATACGCAGTATTTT.